A selection of T cell receptor beta chains follows, all from one sample in a study of cytomegalovirus exposure and HLA in healthy donors. Data came from immunoSEQ multiplex PCR; TCRdb stores just in-frame clones and leaves some out. The sample includes approximately 99,000 clones, around three quarters of them seen just once. Sequences were obtained from PBMCs. These TCRs come from a male donor in good health and CMV-seropositive. The CDR3 runs from the conserved cysteine through the conserved F or W. Fields, in order: clone size, D gene, J gene, V gene, CDR3 protein, CDR3 DNA. A D gene is named only where the DNA matches it firmly. A clone size is listed for some rows: how often the clone was seen (once, few, many), or a class if it is expanded.

once . TRBJ1-2 TRBV28 CASSFAGWGYTF TGTGCCAGCAGTTTCGCAGGGTGGGGCTACACCTTC
. . TRBJ1-6 TRBV19 CASSSRYSSHSYNSPLHF TGTGCCAGTAGTAGTAGGTACAGCTCTCACTCCTATAATTCACCCCTCCACTTT
. TRBD1 TRBJ1-1 TRBV5-4 CASSSRDRGPTEAFF TGTGCCAGCAGCTCCCGGGACAGGGGGCCCACTGAAGCTTTCTTT
. . TRBJ1-1 TRBV29-1 CSVVSQMNTEAFF TGCAGCGTTGTGTCCCAGATGAACACTGAAGCTTTCTTT
. . TRBJ1-2 TRBV6-6 CASSQSRDGYTF TGTGCCAGCAGCCAAAGCAGGGATGGCTACACCTTC
. . TRBJ1-2 TRBV7-9 CASTPGAGINYGYTF TGTGCCAGCACCCCAGGTGCAGGAATCAACTATGGCTACACCTTC
few TRBD1 TRBJ1-1 TRBV4-1 CASSQALLQGALTEAFF TGCGCCAGCAGCCAAGCTCTTCTACAGGGGGCGCTTACTGAAGCTTTCTTT
. . TRBJ1-3 TRBV30 CAWSYSGNTIYF TGTGCCTGGAGCTACTCTGGAAACACCATATATTTT
. TRBD1 TRBJ1-5 TRBV18 CASSPGTGVGQPQHF TGTGCCAGCTCACCCGGTACAGGGGTGGGTCAGCCCCAGCATTTT
. TRBD1 TRBJ1-5 TRBV30 CACSQGASNQPQHF TGTGCCTGCTCTCAGGGGGCCAGCAATCAGCCCCAGCATTTT
. . TRBJ1-1 TRBV27 CASSRDYPLPSSLSAVMNTEAFF TGTGCCAGCAGCAGGGACTACCCACTACCAAGCAGTTTAAGTGCAGTGATGAACACTGAAGCTTTCTTT
. . TRBJ2-1 TRBV5-1 CASTPPGYNEQFF TGCGCCAGCACCCCGCCGGGATACAATGAGCAGTTCTTC
once TRBD1 TRBJ1-1 TRBV5-4 CASHGDRGQVNTEAFF TGTGCCAGCCACGGGGACAGGGGGCAGGTGAACACTGAAGCTTTCTTT
. . TRBJ2-5 TRBV5-1 CASSNRQEETQYF TGCGCCAGCAGCAATCGACAGGAAGAGACCCAGTACTTC
. . TRBJ2-3 TRBV19 CASSRGVRTDTQYF TGTGCCAGTAGTAGGGGAGTGCGTACAGATACGCAGTATTTT
. . TRBJ2-6 TRBV12-5 CASGLYTGPGANVLTF TGTGCTAGTGGTTTGTATACAGGGCCAGGGGCCAACGTCCTGACTTTC
. TRBD1 TRBJ2-7 TRBV5-6 CASSRTGEQYF TGTGCCAGCAGCCGGACAGGCGAGCAGTACTTC
. . TRBJ1-6 TRBV7-2 CASSLGQVNSPLHF TGTGCCAGCAGCTTAGGACAGGTTAATTCACCCCTCCACTTT
. TRBD2 TRBJ2-7 TRBV5-8 CASSLARLASYEQYF TGTGCCAGCAGCCTCGCCAGACTAGCGTCCTACGAGCAGTACTTC
. . TRBJ2-3 TRBV6-5 CASRTRFGTQYF TGTGCCAGCAGGACTAGGTTTGGTACGCAGTATTTT
. . TRBJ2-7 TRBV7-7 CASSHGIYEQYF TGTGCTAGCAGCCACGGGATCTACGAGCAGTACTTC
. . TRBJ1-4 TRBV18 CASSPPGGTANEKLFF TGTGCCAGCTCACCACCGGGGGGGACGGCTAATGAAAAACTGTTTTTT
. TRBD2 TRBJ2-1 TRBV2 CASSAGGGADEQFF TGTGCCAGCAGTGCGGGCGGGGGGGCTGATGAGCAGTTCTTC
. TRBD1 TRBJ2-6 TRBV25-1 CASGDRGGGANVLTF TGTGCCAGCGGGGACAGGGGTGGGGGGGCCAACGTCCTGACTTTC